The source of this T cell receptor beta chain is a study of high-grade serous ovarian cancer treatment subgroups. Tumor tissue was taken before any definitive surgery or chemotherapy was given. From germline, CDR1 is MNHNY and CDR2 SVGAGI (reference sequence). This CDR3 comprises 14 residues. V dropped 5 bases and J dropped 6 bases, with 17 bases sitting between them. TCRdb's table, derived via immunoSEQ multiplex PCR, lists solely in-frame clones and lacks some. The profile shows approximately 5,700 clones, 79% of them singletons. The J gene is TRBJ2-7, the V gene TRBV6-6, with D hard to call. This receptor was taken from a human donor with high-grade serous ovarian cancer. The sample taken for sequencing was tumor tissue. The CDR3 is CASSGHQLPGEQYF. The CDR3 coding sequence is TGTGCCAGCAGTGGCCACCAGCTCCCTGGCGAGCAGTACTTC.